These 30 T cell receptor beta chains came from one sample sequenced in a study of T-cell memory formation after mild COVID-19. In TCRdb, the 5' RACE reads were re-called with MiXCR into one record per CDR3 protein. Of almost 250,000 distinct CDR3 sequences listed, less than 20% are singletons. The sample was PBMCs or a T cell subset sorted from them (not recorded which). The receptors originated from an adult woman who had mild COVID-19 (a few samples of this study predate the infection). Cell type and time point are not known.

The CDR3 nucleotides are TGTGCCAGCAGCCCGTTGACAGGAGACTATGAAAAACTGTTTTTT. Encoded protein: CASSPLTGDYEKLFF. This chain joins TRBV4-2 and TRBJ1-4, with D tentatively TRBD1 (6 bases). The CDR3 runs 15 residues. Germline loops: CDR1 LGHNA, CDR2 YNFKEQ. Trimming took 4 bases from V and 6 from J, leaving 15 bases between them.

In this sample, this clonotype turned up many times. For the CDR3, the DNA is TGTGCCAGCAGCCCCGCCGTTGGGTCCTACAATGAGCAGTTCTTC. Encoded protein: CASSPAVGSYNEQFF. The chain has TRBV7-9 and TRBJ2-1; D is unresolved. Germline V gives CDR1 SEHNR, CDR2 FQNEAQ (reference sequence). Trimming removed 5 bases from V and 1 base from J, with 12 bases in between. CDR3 length: 15 residues.

This chain uses TRBV29-1 with TRBJ1-4, with TRBD1 identical over 10 bases. The CDR3 consists of 13 residues. The germline CDR1 and CDR2 sequences are SQVTM and ANQGSEA. The V and J ends lost 7 bases and 6 bases, in that order; junction bases with no gene match: 5. The CDR3 nucleotides read TGCAGCGCTCGGACAGGGGGAGATGAAAAACTGTTTTTT. Amino acid sequence: CSARTGGDEKLFF. Drawing the rest from reference TRBV29-1 and TRBJ1-4, the complete variable domain is SAVISQKPSRDICQRGTSLTIQCQVDSQVTMMFWYRQQPGQSLTLIATANQGSEATYESGFVIDKFPISRPNLTFSTLTVSNMSPEDSSIYLCSARTGGDEKLFFGSGTQLSVL.

The V and J genes are TRBV5-5 and TRBJ2-5; D is unresolved. Trimming removed 0 bases at V and 5 bases at J, with 14 bases between. The CDR3 loop spans 15 amino acids. CDR1 is SGHKS and CDR2 is YYEKEE in the germline V gene (reference sequence). DNA for the CDR3: TGTGCCAGCAGCTTGGGGCCCAGGAGTTTCGAGACCCAGTACTTC. It yields the protein CASSLGPRSFETQYF. Supplemented by reference TRBV5-5 and TRBJ2-5, the full variable domain reads DAGVTQSPTHLIKTRGQQVTLRCSPISGHKSVSWYQQVLGQGPQFIFQYYEKEERGRGNFPDRFSARQFPNYSSELNVNALLLGDSALYLCASSLGPRSFETQYFGPGTRLLVL.

This chain joins TRBV18 and TRBJ2-2; 9 bases map to TRBD1. The CDR3 is 17 residues long. The trim removed 3 bases at V and 4 bases at J, leaving 9 bases unmatched. The germline V gene encodes CDR1 KGHSH and CDR2 LQKENI. The CDR3 DNA reads as TGTGCCAGCTCACCTCCTATCGGGACAGGGACCACCGGGGAGCTGTTTTTT. Protein product: CASSPPIGTGTTGELFF.

The chain combines TRBV10-3 with TRBJ1-1; 11 bases align to TRBD1. The CDR3 sequence is 15 residues long. The germline V gene encodes CDR1 ENHRY and CDR2 SYGVKD. V lost 0 bases to trimming and J lost 5 bases; unmatched junction nucleotides: 2. CDR3 bases: TGTGCCATCAGTGAGTCGGACAGGGGGCGAACTGAAGCTTTCTTT. Its translation: CAISESDRGRTEAFF.

The chain combines TRBV6-5 with TRBJ2-2; TRBD2 might be the D (6 bases). The CDR3 has 15 amino acids. V lost 5 bases, J lost 4 bases, and 14 bases lay in between. The V gene's germline CDR1 is MNHEY and CDR2 SVGAGI. CDR3 bases: TGTGCCAGCAGTCCGCCGACTAGGCCCACCGGGGAGCTGTTTTTT. As protein: CASSPPTRPTGELFF.

This clonotype has a handful of counts. This sequence joins TRBV5-1 and TRBJ2-1; D gene ambiguous. Trimming cost V 1 base and J 7 bases, with 15 bases left between them. CDR1 is SGHRS, CDR2 YFSETQ, per germline. This CDR3 has 15 amino acids. The CDR3: CASSLSGDITNEQFF. DNA of the CDR3: TGCGCCAGCAGCTTGTCTGGGGATATTACAAATGAGCAGTTCTTC. The full variable domain, its missing parts supplied by reference TRBV5-1 and TRBJ2-1, is KAGVTQTPRYLIKTRGQQVTLSCSPISGHRSVSWYQQTPGQGLQFLFEYFSETQRNKGNFPGRFSGRQFSNSRSEMNVSTLELGDSALYLCASSLSGDITNEQFFGPGTRLTVL.

This clonotype was seen a handful of times. The rearrangement uses TRBV7-2 and TRBJ1-1; D is unresolved. The CDR3 loop spans 11 amino acids. The V gene lost 5 bases and the J gene lost 7 bases, with 8 bases spanning the gap. Germline V gene sequence: CDR1 SGHTA, CDR2 FQGNSA. In DNA form, the CDR3 reads TGTGCCAGCAGCGTAGTCAGTGAAGCTTTCTTT. Its translation is CASSVVSEAFF.

The rearrangement links TRBV5-1 to TRBJ2-1; 14 nucleotides line up with TRBD2. Germline V gives CDR1 SGHRS, CDR2 YFSETQ. The ends lost 6 bases at V and 9 bases at J; junction bases unmatched: 8. The CDR3 consists of 15 residues. The CDR3 DNA follows: TGCGCCAGCAAGACTAGCGGGGGGGTAAGTGGTGAGCAGTTCTTC. Amino acids: CASKTSGGVSGEQFF.

This chain connects TRBV4-1 to TRBJ2-5, with D hard to call. The CDR3 extends over 16 amino acids. Deletions cut 4 bases from V and 5 bases from J, with 20 bases between. Per the germline V gene, CDR1 is MGHRA and CDR2 is YSYEKL. Here the CDR3 reads CASSPYSAGSRETQYF. CDR3 bases: TGCGCCAGCAGCCCTTACTCAGCCGGGTCGCGGGAGACCCAGTACTTC.

The chain uses TRBV9 and TRBJ1-6, with D possibly being TRBD1 (5 bases). This CDR3 spans 18 amino acids. The V gene's germline CDR1 is SGDLS and CDR2 YYNGEE. The V gene lost 0 bases and the J gene lost 5 bases, with 18 bases spanning the gap. The DNA of the CDR3 is TGTGCCAGCAGCGTAGGCGGGCAGTGGACGGGGGATAATTCACCCCTCCACTTT. Its protein product is CASSVGGQWTGDNSPLHF.

This rearrangement joins TRBV10-3 to TRBJ2-3; no firm D call. Germline loops: CDR1 ENHRY, CDR2 SYGVKD. The V and J ends lost 0 bases and 4 bases respectively, with 8 bases between them. The CDR3 contains 14 residues. The CDR3 DNA sequence: TGTGCCATCAGTGAGTCTAAGGGCGCAGATACGCAGTATTTT. This sequence encodes CAISESKGADTQYF.

This clonotype showed up many times. The chain recombines TRBV5-1 with TRBJ2-2; TRBD2 is a possible D gene (7 bases). Trimming shortened V by 0 bases and J by 5 bases, and 14 bases separated the two germline ends. The CDR3 contains 16 residues. The germline gives CDR1 SGHRS, CDR2 YFSETQ. DNA for the CDR3: TGCGCCAGCAGCTTGGTTGCGGGGGCGCCGACCGGGGAGCTGTTTTTT. Translation: CASSLVAGAPTGELFF.

The J gene is TRBJ2-1, the V gene TRBV7-8; 9 bases are a match to TRBD2. The CDR3 totals 15 residues. With V trimmed by 2 bases and J by 8 bases, 7 bases remained unmatched. Looked up from germline, CDR1 is SGHVS and CDR2 is FQNEAQ. The CDR3 sequence: CASSLSLAGTHEQFF. Here the CDR3 DNA reads TGTGCCAGCAGCTTAAGTCTAGCGGGAACCCATGAGCAGTTCTTC.

This clonotype occurred many times. The V call is TRBV12-3 or TRBV12-4, the J call TRBJ2-7, with TRBD2 as a possible D gene (7 bases). The CDR3 has 13 amino acids. V gave up 5 bases and J gave up 4 bases, with 12 bases separating them. The CDR3 bases are TGTGCCAGCAGTAGCGGGACAACATACGAGCAGTACTTC. Its translation is CASSSGTTYEQYF.

This clonotype was seen many times. The chain has TRBV29-1 and TRBJ2-3; 8 bases line up with TRBD2. Germline V lookup: CDR1 SQVTM, CDR2 ANQGSEA. V trimming: 5 bases; J trimming: 6 bases; junction bases outside the gene matches: 7. The CDR3 consists of 13 residues. CDR3 in DNA: TGCAGCGTTTTTCCAGCGGGGGTGGATACGCAGTATTTT. It is translated as CSVFPAGVDTQYF.

The chain joins TRBV25-1 to TRBJ2-1; TRBD2 aligns across 10 bases. The CDR3 length is 15 residues. In germline, CDR1 is MGHDK, CDR2 SYGVNS. The V segment lost 6 bases and the J segment 8 bases; nucleotides outside the gene matches: 10. The CDR3 nucleotides read TGTGCCAGCAGCACGAGCGGGAGGGCCAGTGATGAGCAGTTCTTC. Its translation: CASSTSGRASDEQFF.

This chain links TRBV9 with TRBJ1-1; tentative D call: TRBD1 (5 bases). CDR1 and CDR2 (germline): SGDLS, YYNGEE. This CDR3 region has 15 residues. V was clipped by 4 bases and J by 3 bases, with 16 bases between them. Written as DNA, the CDR3 is TGTGCCAGCAGCTTATCAGGGATGGGAGACACTGAAGCTTTCTTT. As protein: CASSLSGMGDTEAFF. Together with reference TRBV9 and TRBJ1-1, the CDR3 gives the full variable domain: DSGVTQTPKHLITATGQRVTLRCSPRSGDLSVYWYQQSLDQGLQFLIQYYNGEERAKGNILERFSAQQFPDLHSELNLSSLELGDSALYFCASSLSGMGDTEAFFGQGTRLTVV.

This clonotype was detected a few times. The chain carries TRBV5-1 and TRBJ1-4, with 9 positions matching TRBD1. J lost 8 bases, V lost 0 bases, and 5 bases had no gene match. This CDR3 comprises 15 residues. CDR1 is SGHRS, CDR2 YFSETQ, per germline. The CDR3 protein is CASSLGPGQGEKLFF. CDR3 nucleotide sequence: TGCGCCAGCAGCTTGGGCCCCGGACAGGGGGAAAAACTGTTTTTT.

This clonotype was detected many times. The chain is built from TRBV4-3 and TRBJ1-1; TRBD1 might be the D (6 bases). Germline CDR1 LGHNA, CDR2 YSLEER. This CDR3 region has 16 residues. V lost 0 bases to trimming and J lost 0 bases, with 11 bases between them. CDR3 in DNA: TGCGCCAGCAGCCAAGATGGAACAGGGTTGAACACTGAAGCTTTCTTT. Protein: CASSQDGTGLNTEAFF.

This clonotype was counted between two and nine times. The chain uses TRBV4-3 and TRBJ1-6, with a possible D match to TRBD1 (5 bases). The CDR3 is 17 amino acids. Germline V gene data show CDR1 as LGHNA and CDR2 as YSLEER. V lost 3 bases and J lost 6, with 18 bases in between. CDR3 amino acids: CASSQEPPGLTNSPLHF. The CDR3 nucleotides read TGCGCCAGCAGCCAGGAGCCTCCGGGACTGACTAATTCACCCCTCCACTTT.

J is TRBJ1-6 and V is TRBV9; the match to TRBD1 covers 9 bases. V dropped 3 bases and J dropped 7; count of bases not matched to a gene: 5. The CDR3 covers 15 residues. The germline V gene has CDR1 SGDLS and CDR2 YYNGEE. Here the CDR3 reads CASSAGQGGNSPLHF. CDR3 nucleotides: TGTGCCAGCAGCGCGGGACAGGGCGGGAATTCACCCCTCCACTTT. Complete variable domain (other parts from reference TRBV9 and TRBJ1-6): DSGVTQTPKHLITATGQRVTLRCSPRSGDLSVYWYQQSLDQGLQFLIQYYNGEERAKGNILERFSAQQFPDLHSELNLSSLELGDSALYFCASSAGQGGNSPLHFGNGTRLTVT.

The CDR3 nucleotides are TGTGCCAGCAGCTTAGCTGTCAGGACTCAGCCCCAGCATTTT. The encoded protein is CASSLAVRTQPQHF. The J gene is TRBJ1-5, the V gene TRBV7-2; D call uncertain. Deletions cut 0 bases from V and 6 bases from J, with 9 bases between. The CDR3 consists of 14 residues. The germline gives CDR1 SGHTA, CDR2 FQGNSA.

There are many counts of this clonotype. The chain carries TRBV27 and TRBJ2-1; 8 bases map to TRBD1. The CDR3 runs to 15 residues. Trimming removed 5 bases from V and 9 bases from J; junction bases left unmatched: 12. CDR1 is MNHEY and CDR2 is SMNVEV in the germline V gene (reference sequence). The CDR3 DNA sequence: TGTGCCAGCAGTACTGCGGGACAGGTGCTCGGTGAGCAGTTCTTC. This sequence encodes CASSTAGQVLGEQFF.

In its sample, this clonotype was seen a few times. The chain combines TRBV4-1 with TRBJ2-1; D call uncertain. The CDR3 has 11 amino acids. Germline CDR1 and CDR2: MGHRA and YSYEKL. The V end was cut by 0 bases, the J end by 9 bases, with 3 bases between. The chain's CDR3 is CASSQEGEQFF. DNA for the CDR3: TGCGCCAGCAGCCAAGAAGGTGAGCAGTTCTTC.

As DNA, the CDR3 is TGTGCCAGCAGTTTTCAGCCCGAATATGGCTACACCTTC. Translation gives CASSFQPEYGYTF. The J gene is TRBJ1-2, the V gene TRBV27; the D is unclear. Germline loops: CDR1 MNHEY, CDR2 SMNVEV (reference sequence). Trimming removed 3 bases at V and 5 bases at J, with 10 bases between. This CDR3 has 13 residues.

V usage is TRBV24-1 and J usage is TRBJ2-5; 14 bases agree with TRBD2. Losses at the gene ends were 4 bases for V and 5 bases for J; bases not matched to a gene: 8. This CDR3 is built from 17 residues. Germline V gene lookup returns CDR1 KGHDR and CDR2 SFDVKD. DNA for the CDR3: TGTGCCACCAGTGAATCCCGGACTAGCGGGGGGACGGAGACCCAGTACTTC. It encodes CATSESRTSGGTETQYF.

The chain carries TRBV12-3 or TRBV12-4 and TRBJ2-5; D is undetermined. The V and J ends lost 2 bases and 4 bases respectively, with 11 bases between them. This CDR3 region has 14 residues. The chain's CDR3 is CASSLSETRETQYF. DNA of the CDR3: TGTGCCAGCAGTTTATCGGAGACGCGAGAGACCCAGTACTTC.

This clonotype was counted only a few times. The CDR3 DNA reads as TGTGCCAGCAGGGGACCCTACCCTCAGCCCCAGCATTTT. Amino acid sequence: CASRGPYPQPQHF. The V gene is TRBV12-3 or TRBV12-4, the J gene TRBJ1-5; possibly TRBD1 for D (5 bases). The CDR3 has 13 amino acids. V gave up 6 bases and J gave up 6 bases, with 12 bases separating them.